The sequence of this TCR beta chain was determined in a study of CD8+CD57+ T cells in acquired aplastic anemia. About the research overall: Sorted CD4+ and CD8+ cells gave an average of around 3.1 ug of DNA. CD4+ reads averaged roughly 9.8 million in healthy donors. Study-wide points: Patients and controls shared 25 to 30 CD8+ CDR3 sequences, which appeared highly expressed in patients and within their immunodominant clones. A significant difference in CD8+ Simpson's diversity between patients and controls was not found.

In its sample, this clonotype was seen a few times. Its antigen is currently unknown. This CDR3 comprises 13 residues. Germline loops: CDR1 SQVTM, CDR2 ANQGSEA. V lost 7 bases to trimming and J lost 2 bases, with 15 bases between them. Genomic DNA constituted the template upon which TCR beta VDJ and CDR3 profiling was performed. A single record per CDR3 protein comes from TCRdb applying MiXCR to the reads. The repertoire consists of 150,000 to 200,000 distinct CDR3 sequences, with about half occurring once and the leading ten covering around 3%. The V and J genes are TRBV29-1 and TRBJ2-7; possible D gene TRBD1, 6 bases. Sequenced sample: sorted CD4+, CD8+, or CD8+CD57+ T cells (not recorded which) from PBMCs. The TCR sequence derives from a human donor in good health. The CDR3 bases are TGCAGCGCGAAGACAGGCCAAACCTACGAGCAGTACTTC. It is translated as CSAKTGQTYEQYF.